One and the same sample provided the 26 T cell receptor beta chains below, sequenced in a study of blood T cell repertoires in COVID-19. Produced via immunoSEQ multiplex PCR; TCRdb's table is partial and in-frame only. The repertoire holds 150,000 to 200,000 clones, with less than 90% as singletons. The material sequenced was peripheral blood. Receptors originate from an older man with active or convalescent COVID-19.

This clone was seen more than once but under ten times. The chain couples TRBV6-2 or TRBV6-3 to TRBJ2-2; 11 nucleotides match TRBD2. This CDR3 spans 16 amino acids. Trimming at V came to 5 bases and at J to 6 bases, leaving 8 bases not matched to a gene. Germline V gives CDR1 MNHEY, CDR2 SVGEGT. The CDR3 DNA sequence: TGTGCCAGCAGTGGACTACTAGCGGGAGTGGCCGGGGAGCTGTTTTTT. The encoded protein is CASSGLLAGVAGELFF.

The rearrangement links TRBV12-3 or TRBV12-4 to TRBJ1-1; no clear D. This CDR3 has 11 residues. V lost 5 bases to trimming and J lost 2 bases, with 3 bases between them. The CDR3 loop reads CASSPNTEAFF. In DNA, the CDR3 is TGTGCCAGCAGTCCTAACACTGAAGCTTTCTTT.

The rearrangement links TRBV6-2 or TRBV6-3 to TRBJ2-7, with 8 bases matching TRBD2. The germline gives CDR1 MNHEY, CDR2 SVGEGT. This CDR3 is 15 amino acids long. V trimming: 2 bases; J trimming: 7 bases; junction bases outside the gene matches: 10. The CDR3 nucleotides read TGTGCCAGCAGTTACCCCCTTAGCGGGGCGTCAGAGCAGTACTTC. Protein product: CASSYPLSGASEQYF.

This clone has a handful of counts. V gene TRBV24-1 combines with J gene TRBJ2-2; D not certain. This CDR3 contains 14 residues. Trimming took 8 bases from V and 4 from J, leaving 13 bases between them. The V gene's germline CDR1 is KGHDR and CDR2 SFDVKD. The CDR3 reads CATTQPGGTGELFF. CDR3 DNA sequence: TGTGCCACCACCCAGCCGGGTGGCACCGGGGAGCTGTTTTTT.

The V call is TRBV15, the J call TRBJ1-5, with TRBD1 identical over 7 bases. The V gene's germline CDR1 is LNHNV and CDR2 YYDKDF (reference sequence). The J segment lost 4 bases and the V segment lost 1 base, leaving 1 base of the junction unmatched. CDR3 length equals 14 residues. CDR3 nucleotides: TGTGCCACCAGCAGAGGGGACAGAAATCAGCCCCAGCATTTT. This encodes CATSRGDRNQPQHF.

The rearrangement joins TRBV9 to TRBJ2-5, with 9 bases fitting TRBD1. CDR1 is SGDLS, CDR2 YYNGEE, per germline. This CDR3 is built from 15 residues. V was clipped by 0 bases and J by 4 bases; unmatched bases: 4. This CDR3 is CASSVEQGASETQYF. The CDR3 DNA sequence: TGTGCCAGCAGCGTAGAACAGGGGGCATCAGAGACCCAGTACTTC.

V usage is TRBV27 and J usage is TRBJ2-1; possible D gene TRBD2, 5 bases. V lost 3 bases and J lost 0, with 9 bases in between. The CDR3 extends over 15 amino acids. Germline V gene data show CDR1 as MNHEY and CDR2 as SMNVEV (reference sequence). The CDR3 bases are TGTGCCAGCAGTTTTGTGGGGAGCTCCTACAATGAGCAGTTCTTC. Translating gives CASSFVGSSYNEQFF.

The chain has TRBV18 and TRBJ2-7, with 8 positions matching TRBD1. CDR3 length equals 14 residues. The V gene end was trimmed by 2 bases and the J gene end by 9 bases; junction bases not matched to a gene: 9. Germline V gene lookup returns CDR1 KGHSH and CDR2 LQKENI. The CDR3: CASSPNHRGSVQYF. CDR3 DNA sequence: TGTGCCAGCTCACCAAATCACAGGGGGAGTGTGCAGTACTTC.

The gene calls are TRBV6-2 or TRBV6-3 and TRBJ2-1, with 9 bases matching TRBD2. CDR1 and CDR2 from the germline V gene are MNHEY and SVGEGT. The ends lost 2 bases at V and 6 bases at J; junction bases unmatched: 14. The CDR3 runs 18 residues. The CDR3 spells CASSYEADSGRGGNEQFF. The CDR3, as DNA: TGTGCCAGCAGTTACGAGGCAGATAGCGGGAGAGGCGGCAATGAGCAGTTCTTC.

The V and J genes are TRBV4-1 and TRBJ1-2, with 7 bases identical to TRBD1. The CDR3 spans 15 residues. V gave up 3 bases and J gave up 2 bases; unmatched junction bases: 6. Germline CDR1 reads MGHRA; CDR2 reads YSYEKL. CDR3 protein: CASSQAGQPNYGYTF. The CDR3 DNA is TGCGCCAGCAGCCAGGCGGGACAGCCAAACTATGGCTACACCTTC.

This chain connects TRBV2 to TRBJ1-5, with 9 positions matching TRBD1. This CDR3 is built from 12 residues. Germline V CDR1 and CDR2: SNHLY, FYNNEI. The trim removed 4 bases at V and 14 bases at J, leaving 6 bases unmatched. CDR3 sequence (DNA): TGTGCCAGCAGTGGGTTAGGGACAGGGAAGCATTTT. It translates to CASSGLGTGKHF.

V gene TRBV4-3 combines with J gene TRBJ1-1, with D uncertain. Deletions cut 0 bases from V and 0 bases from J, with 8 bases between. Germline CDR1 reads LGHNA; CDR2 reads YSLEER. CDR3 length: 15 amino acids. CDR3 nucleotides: TGCGCCAGCAGCCAAGACTGGGCTATGAACACTGAAGCTTTCTTT. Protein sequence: CASSQDWAMNTEAFF.

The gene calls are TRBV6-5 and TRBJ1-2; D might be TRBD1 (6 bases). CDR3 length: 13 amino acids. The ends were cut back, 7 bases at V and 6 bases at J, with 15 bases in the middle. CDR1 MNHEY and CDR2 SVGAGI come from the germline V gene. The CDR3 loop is CASKWGQGDGYTF. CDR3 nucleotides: TGTGCCAGCAAGTGGGGGCAGGGTGATGGCTACACCTTC.

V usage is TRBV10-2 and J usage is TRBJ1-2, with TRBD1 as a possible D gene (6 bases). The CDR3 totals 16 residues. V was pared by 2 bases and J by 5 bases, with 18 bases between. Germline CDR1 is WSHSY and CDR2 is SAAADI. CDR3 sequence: CASSEGQRITEYGYTF. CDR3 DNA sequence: TGCGCCAGCAGTGAGGGACAGAGGATAACCGAATATGGCTACACCTTC.

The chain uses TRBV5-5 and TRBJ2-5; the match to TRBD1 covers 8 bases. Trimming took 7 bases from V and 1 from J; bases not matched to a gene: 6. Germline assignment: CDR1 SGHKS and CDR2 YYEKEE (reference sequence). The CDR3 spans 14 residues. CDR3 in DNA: TGTGCCAGCGACAGGGGATGGACCCAAGAGACCCAGTACTTC. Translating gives CASDRGWTQETQYF.

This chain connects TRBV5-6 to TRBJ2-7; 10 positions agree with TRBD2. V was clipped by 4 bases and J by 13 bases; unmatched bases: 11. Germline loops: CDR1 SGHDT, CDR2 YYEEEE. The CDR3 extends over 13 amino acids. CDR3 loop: CASSPAASGSLYF. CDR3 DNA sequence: TGTGCCAGCAGCCCCGCAGCTAGCGGGAGCTTATACTTC. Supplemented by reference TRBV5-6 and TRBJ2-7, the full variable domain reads DAGVTQSPTHLIKTRGQQVTLRCSPKSGHDTVSWYQQALGQGPQFIFQYYEEEERQRGNFPDRFSGHQFPNYSSELNVNALLLGDSALYLCASSPAASGSLYFGPGTRLTVT.

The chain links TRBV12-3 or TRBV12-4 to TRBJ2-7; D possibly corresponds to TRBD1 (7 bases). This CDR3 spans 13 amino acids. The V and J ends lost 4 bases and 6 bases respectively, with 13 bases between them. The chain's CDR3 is CASSWQGGFEQYF. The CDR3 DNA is TGTGCCAGCAGTTGGCAGGGGGGCTTCGAGCAGTACTTC.

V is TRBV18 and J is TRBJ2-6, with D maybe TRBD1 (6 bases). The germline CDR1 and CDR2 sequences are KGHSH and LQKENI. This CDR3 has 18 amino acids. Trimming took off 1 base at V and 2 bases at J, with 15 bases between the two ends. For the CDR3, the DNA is TGTGCCAGCTCACCACTCGGGACACAGGGTACTGGGGCCAACGTCCTGACTTTC. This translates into CASSPLGTQGTGANVLTF.

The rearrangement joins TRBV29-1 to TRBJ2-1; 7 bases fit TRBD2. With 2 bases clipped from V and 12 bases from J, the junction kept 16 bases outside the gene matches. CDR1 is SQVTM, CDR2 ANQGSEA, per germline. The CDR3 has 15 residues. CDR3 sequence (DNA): TGCAGCGTTGAATCCCCTAGCGGAAACAATGATGTGCAGTTCTTC. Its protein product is CSVESPSGNNDVQFF.

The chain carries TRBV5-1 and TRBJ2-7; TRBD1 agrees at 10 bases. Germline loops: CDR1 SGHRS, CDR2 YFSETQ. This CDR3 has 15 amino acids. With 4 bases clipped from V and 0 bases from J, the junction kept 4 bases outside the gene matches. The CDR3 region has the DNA TGCGCCAGCAGCAAAGGACAGGGGGGCTCCTACGAGCAGTACTTC. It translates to CASSKGQGGSYEQYF.

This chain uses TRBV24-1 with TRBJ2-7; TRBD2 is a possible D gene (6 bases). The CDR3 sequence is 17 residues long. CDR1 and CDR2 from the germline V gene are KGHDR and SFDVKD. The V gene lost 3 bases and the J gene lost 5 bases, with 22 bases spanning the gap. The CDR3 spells CATSDTGVQGEPDEQYF. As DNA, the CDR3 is TGTGCCACCAGTGATACGGGGGTCCAAGGGGAACCGGACGAGCAGTACTTC.

This CDR3 is CASSPGQGPRTNEKLFF. CDR3 nucleotides: TGTGCCAGCAGCCCAGGACAGGGGCCGCGAACTAATGAAAAACTGTTTTTT. The chain couples TRBV3-1 (or the pseudogene TRBV3-2) to TRBJ1-4, with 9 nucleotides matching TRBD1. The CDR3 consists of 17 residues. Per the germline V gene, CDR1 is LGHDT and CDR2 is YNNKEL (reference sequence). Trimming removed 4 bases from V and 1 base from J; junction bases left unmatched: 7.

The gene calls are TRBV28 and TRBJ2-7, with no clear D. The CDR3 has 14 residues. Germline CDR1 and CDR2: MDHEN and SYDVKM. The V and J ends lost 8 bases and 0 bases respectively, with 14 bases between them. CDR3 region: CASGSGVGSYEQYF. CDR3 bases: TGTGCCAGCGGCTCGGGTGTGGGCTCCTACGAGCAGTACTTC.

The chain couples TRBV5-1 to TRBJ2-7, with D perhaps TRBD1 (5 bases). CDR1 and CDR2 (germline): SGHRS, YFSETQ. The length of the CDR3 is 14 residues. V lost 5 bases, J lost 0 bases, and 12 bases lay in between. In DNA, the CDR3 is TGCGCCAGCAGTCCGGACACCAGCTCCTACGAGCAGTACTTC. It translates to CASSPDTSSYEQYF.

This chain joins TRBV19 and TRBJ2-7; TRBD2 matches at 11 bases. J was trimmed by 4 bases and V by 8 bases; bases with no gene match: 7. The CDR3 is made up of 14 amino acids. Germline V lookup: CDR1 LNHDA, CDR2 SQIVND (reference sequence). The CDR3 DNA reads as TGTGCCAGTGGTGCCCTAGCGGGAGGATACGAGCAGTACTTC. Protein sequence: CASGALAGGYEQYF.

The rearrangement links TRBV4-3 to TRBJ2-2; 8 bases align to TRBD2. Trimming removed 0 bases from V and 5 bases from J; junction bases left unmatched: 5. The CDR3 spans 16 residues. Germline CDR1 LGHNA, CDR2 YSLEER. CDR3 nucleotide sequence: TGCGCCAGCAGCCAAGAGGGACTAGGAGGGACCGGGGAGCTGTTTTTT. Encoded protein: CASSQEGLGGTGELFF.